Listed below are T cell receptor beta chains from one sample, sequenced in a study of T cell responses to AZD1222 COVID-19 vaccine. Clones were sequenced by immunoSEQ multiplex PCR, and TCRdb holds only the in-frame ones, with some missing. The table includes approximately 130,000 clones, approximately 92% detected once. Material: peripheral blood, obtained 28 days after the second dose of the MenACWY control vaccine. Every receptor here comes from an adult who received the MenACWY meningococcal vaccine as a control. Each CDR3 is given with its conserved first and last residue. A D gene is named only where the DNA matches it firmly. A row's size may be missing; if present it is once, few, many or a size class.

clone_size,d_call,v_call,j_call,cdr3_nt,cdr3_aa
NA,NA,TRBV29-1,TRBJ2-2,TGCAGCGTTGAAGGAAAGGGTGGGTCCACCGGGGAGCTGTTTTTT,CSVEGKGGSTGELFF
NA,TRBD2,TRBV10-3,TRBJ2-5,TGTGCCATCAGTCGCGGACTAGCAGCGCAAGAGACCCAGTACTTC,CAISRGLAAQETQYF
NA,NA,TRBV29-1,TRBJ1-3,TGCAGCGTGCCAAGTTTTAGTGGAAACACCATATATTTT,CSVPSFSGNTIYF
NA,NA,TRBV20-1,TRBJ2-1,TGCAGTGCTAGAGACGATATTAATCAGTTCTTC,CSARDDINQFF
few,TRBD2,TRBV7-3,TRBJ2-1,TGTGCCAGCAGCTCCCTAGCGGGGGCCTACAATGAGCAGTTCTTC,CASSSLAGAYNEQFF
NA,TRBD1,TRBV28,TRBJ2-5,TGTGCCAGCGGCTACGACCGAGGACAGGGGGAGACCCAGTACTTC,CASGYDRGQGETQYF
NA,TRBD1,TRBV18,TRBJ1-1,TGTGCCAGCTCACCGTATCCCCGGGACAGTCGAGTCCGGAACACTGAAGCTTTCTTT,CASSPYPRDSRVRNTEAFF
once,TRBD1,TRBV7-3,TRBJ2-6,TGTGCCAGCAGCTTACAGGGGGCCAGTGGGGCCAACGTCCTGACTTTC,CASSLQGASGANVLTF
NA,NA,TRBV24-1,TRBJ2-3,TGTGCCACCAGTGATTCCCCGGGAGCCGGAGATACGCAGTATTTT,CATSDSPGAGDTQYF
NA,NA,TRBV19,TRBJ1-2,TGTGCCAGTAGTCCGAGGGGGAGGTCTAACTATGGCTACACCTTC,CASSPRGRSNYGYTF
NA,TRBD1,TRBV27,TRBJ2-4,TGTGCCAGCATGTCCGGGACAGGTGATAACATTCAGTACTTC,CASMSGTGDNIQYF
NA,NA,TRBV5-6,TRBJ1-6,TGTGCCAGCAGCTTGTTCCAGTCTAATTCACCCCTCCACTTT,CASSLFQSNSPLHF
NA,TRBD1,TRBV5-4,TRBJ2-2,TGTGCCAGCAGCCCCGGGACAGGGGGTGAGGACGGGGAGCTGTTTTTT,CASSPGTGGEDGELFF
NA,NA,TRBV6-5,TRBJ2-1,TGTGCCAGCAGTTACTCGATTGGGACAATCTACAATGAGCAGTTCTTC,CASSYSIGTIYNEQFF
NA,NA,TRBV7-9,TRBJ1-2,TGTGCCAGCAGCTTGGTACAGGATGGCTACACCTTC,CASSLVQDGYTF
NA,NA,TRBV7-3,TRBJ2-3,TGTGCCAGCAGCCCCACTTTGGCAGATACGCAGTATTTT,CASSPTLADTQYF
NA,TRBD2,TRBV25-1,TRBJ2-7,TGTGCCAGCAGTGAGACTAGCGGTACCTACGAGCAGTACTTC,CASSETSGTYEQYF
NA,NA,TRBV11-2,TRBJ2-3,TGTGCCAGCAGCTTAGCTCTTGTCGGGGGCGGCACAGATACGCAGTATTTT,CASSLALVGGGTDTQYF
NA,NA,TRBV6-4,TRBJ2-2,TGTGCCAGCAGGGAGGGAAACACCGGGGAGCTGTTTTTT,CASREGNTGELFF
NA,NA,TRBV7-2,TRBJ2-1,TGTGCCAGCAGCTTACAGGGGAGCGGGTCCTACAATGAGCAGTTCTTC,CASSLQGSGSYNEQFF
NA,TRBD1,TRBV25-1,TRBJ2-7,TGTGCCAGCAGTGAATCGCCAGGGGGCTCCTACGAGCAGTACTTC,CASSESPGGSYEQYF
NA,TRBD2,TRBV28,TRBJ2-1,TGTGCCAGCAAGGGCGGGAGTAGTAACAATGAGCAGTTCTTC,CASKGGSSNNEQFF
NA,NA,TRBV6-5,TRBJ2-2,TGTGCCAGCAGTTACTCGGTGGCAGGGACCGGGGAGCTGTTTTTT,CASSYSVAGTGELFF
NA,TRBD1,TRBV3-1/TRBV3-2,TRBJ2-1,TGTGCCAGCAGCCTGCGGGACAGGGGCTCGGGTTACAATGAGCAGTTCTTC,CASSLRDRGSGYNEQFF
NA,NA,TRBV25-1,TRBJ2-3,TGTGCCAGCAGTGTGACAGATACGCAGTATTTT,CASSVTDTQYF
NA,TRBD1,TRBV12-3/TRBV12-4,TRBJ1-2,TGTGCCAGCAGGGACAGGGCCCCTGGCTACACCTTC,CASRDRAPGYTF
NA,NA,TRBV7-2,TRBJ2-3,TGTGCCAGCAGCTTAAGCCGAGGGGTCGCAGATACGCAGTATTTT,CASSLSRGVADTQYF
NA,TRBD2,TRBV5-4,TRBJ2-3,TGTGCCAGCAGCAAGGCTAGCGGAGCTAGCACAGATACGCAGTATTTT,CASSKASGASTDTQYF
NA,NA,TRBV7-9,TRBJ2-1,TGTGCCAGCAGCTTCGTCTATGAGCAGTTCTTC,CASSFVYEQFF
NA,NA,TRBV20-1,TRBJ1-2,TGCAGTGCTAGTCGGGGGCGGAATGGCTACACCTTC,CSASRGRNGYTF
NA,NA,TRBV27,TRBJ2-2,TGTGCCAGCAGTTCCCTTAGCGGCACCGGGGAGCTGTTTTTT,CASSSLSGTGELFF
NA,NA,TRBV9,TRBJ1-2,TGTGCCAGCAGCCCCGACAGTAACTATGGCTACACCTTC,CASSPDSNYGYTF
NA,NA,TRBV10-1,TRBJ1-6,TGCGCCAGCAGTGACGGGACCTATAATTCACCCCTCCACTTT,CASSDGTYNSPLHF
NA,TRBD2,TRBV6-5,TRBJ2-4,TGTGCCAGCAGTTACCGGGGGGAGCCCAAAAACATTCAGTACTTC,CASSYRGEPKNIQYF
NA,NA,TRBV7-2,TRBJ2-3,TGTGCCAGCAGCACGCCGGGACGAGCAGCAGATACGCAGTATTTT,CASSTPGRAADTQYF
few,TRBD2,TRBV5-1,TRBJ2-3,TGCGCCAGCAGCCCAGTGGGACTAGCGGGGCCAGATACGCAGTATTTT,CASSPVGLAGPDTQYF
NA,TRBD1,TRBV5-6,TRBJ1-1,TGTGCCAGCACCTTGCTAGGACAGGGGGCCGGTACTGAAGCTTTCTTT,CASTLLGQGAGTEAFF
NA,NA,TRBV18,TRBJ1-1,TGTGCCAGCTCACCACCGAACAGGGAGAACACTGAAGCTTTCTTT,CASSPPNRENTEAFF
NA,NA,TRBV28,TRBJ1-6,TGTGCCAGCAGTTTATTGCGGGGGGCCGCTTCACCCCTCCACTTT,CASSLLRGAASPLHF
NA,NA,TRBV2,TRBJ2-1,TGTGCCAGCAGTGGAGCTAGGGGACCCTACAATGAGCAGTTCTTC,CASSGARGPYNEQFF
once,NA,TRBV19,TRBJ1-1,TGTGCCAGTAGTATAGATGAGTCGGGCGGGGTTCCTGAAGCTTTCTTT,CASSIDESGGVPEAFF
NA,NA,TRBV29-1,TRBJ2-1,TGCAGCGCCACCGACCGCCCCCCCTACAATGAGCAGTTCTTC,CSATDRPPYNEQFF
NA,TRBD2,TRBV7-2,TRBJ2-1,TGTGCCAGCAGCTTAGCGGGGGGGGAGAAGGGAAGTCCCTTCTACAATGAGCAGTTCTTC,CASSLAGGEKGSPFYNEQFF
few,NA,TRBV6-5,TRBJ1-1,TGTGCCAGCAGTTACGGGGAGAACACTGAAGCTTTCTTT,CASSYGENTEAFF
NA,NA,TRBV7-9,TRBJ2-2,TGTGCCAGCAACGGGGGGCATAGGGGCGACACCGGGGAGCTGTTTTTT,CASNGGHRGDTGELFF